This T cell receptor (beta chain) is from a study of T cells in localized non-small cell lung cancer. As to this clone: What it recognizes is unknown.

General study points: Uninvolved neighboring lung showed the greatest T cell clonality, exceeding tumor. Appearing in adjacent lung were a median about 57 of the top 100 tumor clones. Elevated circulating T cell density in blood was associated with longer overall survival. Heterogeneity stays possible, as sequencing covered only one tumor region.

TCRdb's table, derived via immunoSEQ multiplex PCR, lists solely in-frame clones and lacks some. This repertoire shows 55,000 to 75,000 clones, more than 85% found once; its top ten account for roughly 21%. CDR3 length equals 14 residues. Looked up from germline, CDR1 is SGHAT and CDR2 is FQDESV (reference sequence). The V segment lost 5 bases and the J segment 7 bases; nucleotides outside the gene matches: 6. The sequences come from peripheral blood, collected before any cancer treatment. The source of this sequence is a man between 40 and 69 years old with stage I lung adenocarcinoma. The chain carries TRBV11-1 and TRBJ2-1; 9 bases match TRBD2. CDR3 in DNA: TGTGCCAGCAGCCGTAGCGGGAGTAGGAATGAGCAGTTCTTC. Its translation: CASSRSGSRNEQFF.